Below are 25 T cell receptor beta chains sequenced from a single sample in a study of cytomegalovirus exposure and HLA in healthy donors. Here immunoSEQ multiplex PCR was the method, and the copy in TCRdb shows in-frame clones only, minus some. Of 97,000 or so clones listed, approximately 84% are singletons. Material for sequencing was PBMCs. The receptor set was obtained from a man between 18 and 29 years old in good health and CMV-seropositive.

This chain connects TRBV4-1 to TRBJ1-1; D is unclear. This CDR3 is built from 16 residues. Between the trimmed V and J ends, which lost 3 bases and 1 base, there was a span of 15 bases. Germline CDR1 is MGHRA and CDR2 is YSYEKL. Here the CDR3 reads CASSQVQASGNTEAFF. The CDR3 DNA reads as TGCGCCAGCAGCCAGGTACAAGCATCGGGGAACACTGAAGCTTTCTTT.

The chain uses TRBV4-1 and TRBJ1-4; 8 nucleotides align to TRBD1. The CDR3 spans 13 residues. Germline V gene data show CDR1 as MGHRA and CDR2 as YSYEKL. After removal of 3 bases from V and 13 bases from J, the junction contained 7 bases not matched to a gene. CDR3 protein: CASSQVGTGRLFF. CDR3 nucleotide sequence: TGCGCCAGCAGCCAGGTCGGGACAGGACGACTGTTTTTT.

This chain connects TRBV4-1 to TRBJ2-3; no reliable D call. V lost 3 bases and J lost 0, with 7 bases in between. The CDR3 has 14 residues. Per germline, CDR1 MGHRA and CDR2 YSYEKL. The CDR3 is CASSQLESTDTQYF. In nucleotides, the CDR3 is TGCGCCAGCAGCCAGTTGGAGAGCACAGATACGCAGTATTTT.

The J gene is TRBJ2-5, the V gene TRBV18; D not resolved. V lost 2 bases, J lost 12 bases, and 13 bases lay in between. This CDR3 has 12 amino acids. Germline CDR1 reads KGHSH; CDR2 reads LQKENI. The CDR3 DNA reads as TGTGCCAGCTCACCAACGATCTCAGAAAAGTACTTC. It yields the protein CASSPTISEKYF.

The J gene is TRBJ2-1, the V gene TRBV7-7; no clear D gene. From germline, CDR1 is SSHAT and CDR2 FNYEAQ (reference sequence). Deletions cut 3 bases from V and 7 bases from J, with 16 bases between. The CDR3 has 15 amino acids. The CDR3 nucleotides read TGTGCCAGCAGCTTCGGTGGTGGCGGAACTAATGAGCAGTTCTTC. It specifies CASSFGGGGTNEQFF.

V is TRBV19 and J is TRBJ2-1, with 8 nucleotides matching TRBD2. In germline, CDR1 is LNHDA, CDR2 SQIVND (reference sequence). Germline trimming cut 3 bases from V and 0 bases from J; bases unmatched to any gene: 7. This CDR3 spans 17 amino acids. CDR3 sequence reads: CASSMARGRSSYNEQFF. In DNA, the CDR3 is TGTGCCAGTAGTATGGCGCGCGGGAGGAGCTCCTACAATGAGCAGTTCTTC.

The table lists this clone with a few counts. This rearrangement joins TRBV11-2 to TRBJ2-7; a possible D gene is TRBD1 (6 bases). Looked up from germline, CDR1 is SGHAT and CDR2 is FQNNGV. Trimming removed 3 bases from V and 3 bases from J, with 12 bases in between. The CDR3 is 14 residues long. This chain's CDR3 is CASSFEGVLYEQYF. The CDR3 nucleotides read TGTGCCAGCAGCTTCGAGGGGGTACTCTACGAGCAGTACTTC. The full variable domain, completed using reference TRBV11-2 and TRBJ2-7, is EAGVAQSPRYKIIEKRQSVAFWCNPISGHATLYWYQQILGQGPKLLIQFQNNGVVDDSQLPKDRFSAERLKGVDSTLKIQPAKLEDSAVYLCASSFEGVLYEQYFGPGTRLTVT.

The chain uses TRBV7-2 and TRBJ2-2; TRBD1 is a possible D gene (6 bases). CDR1 and CDR2 (germline): SGHTA, FQGNSA. CDR3 size: 15 residues. V was cut by 5 bases and J by 0 bases, with 10 bases left in between. CDR3 sequence: CASSPWTANTGELFF. The CDR3, as DNA: TGTGCCAGCAGCCCCTGGACAGCGAACACCGGGGAGCTGTTTTTT.

The genes are TRBV7-2 and TRBJ2-7; D is perhaps TRBD2 (6 bases). The CDR3 has 14 residues. CDR1 SGHTA and CDR2 FQGNSA come from the germline V gene. The V end lost 1 base, the J end lost 3 bases, and 10 bases lay between the germline ends. The CDR3, as DNA: TGTGCCAGCAGCTTAGGAGGGACTCTCTACGAGCAGTACTTC. Translating gives CASSLGGTLYEQYF.

The chain has TRBV11-2 and TRBJ2-4, with D possibly matching TRBD1 (6 bases). With 4 bases removed from V and 0 bases from J, the gap between germline ends came to 13 bases. The CDR3 totals 16 residues. Germline assignment: CDR1 SGHAT and CDR2 FQNNGV. The CDR3 here is CASSSGQTGAKNIQYF. In nucleotides, the CDR3 is TGTGCCAGCAGCTCCGGCCAGACAGGAGCCAAAAACATTCAGTACTTC.

The rearrangement joins TRBV19 to TRBJ2-7; D gene uncertain. This CDR3 has 13 amino acids. Trimming shortened V by 3 bases and J by 3 bases, and 9 bases separated the two germline ends. In germline, CDR1 is LNHDA, CDR2 SQIVND (reference sequence). The chain's CDR3 is CASSILPFYEQYF. CDR3 DNA: TGTGCCAGTAGTATTCTACCGTTCTACGAGCAGTACTTC.

This chain links TRBV7-8 with TRBJ2-3; 10 bases map to TRBD2. CDR3 length equals 16 residues. With V trimmed by 5 bases and J by 8 bases, 13 bases remained unmatched. CDR1 SGHVS and CDR2 FQNEAQ come from the germline V gene. The chain's CDR3 is CASSPWTSGTEGTQYF. The CDR3 nucleotides are TGTGCCAGCAGCCCCTGGACTAGCGGTACGGAGGGTACGCAGTATTTT.

This chain uses TRBV14 with TRBJ2-7; perhaps TRBD1 as D (6 bases). Trimming took 1 base from V and 3 from J, leaving 13 bases between them. The CDR3 consists of 15 residues. Germline V lookup: CDR1 SGHDN, CDR2 FVKESK. The CDR3 region is CASSQVRGSLYEQYF. DNA of the CDR3: TGTGCCAGCAGCCAAGTTAGGGGGAGTCTCTACGAGCAGTACTTC.

V and J are TRBV5-1 and TRBJ1-2; possible D gene TRBD1, 6 bases. V lost 4 bases, J lost 5 bases, and 9 bases lay in between. This CDR3 region has 12 residues. Germline V gene sequence: CDR1 SGHRS, CDR2 YFSETQ. This CDR3 is CASSEDRYGYTF. The DNA for the CDR3 is TGCGCCAGCAGCGAGGACAGATATGGCTACACCTTC.

In its sample, this clone was seen a few times. The rearrangement uses TRBV7-9 and TRBJ1-2, with D perhaps matching TRBD1 (6 bases). The CDR3 length is 16 residues. V lost 5 bases and J lost 4, with 20 bases in between. The germline gives CDR1 SEHNR, CDR2 FQNEAQ (reference sequence). CDR3 protein: CASSEQKRQAGYGYTF. CDR3 in DNA: TGTGCCAGCAGCGAACAGAAAAGACAGGCTGGCTATGGCTACACCTTC.

V is TRBV9 and J is TRBJ2-2, with 7 bases lining up with TRBD2. The CDR3 spans 19 residues. Germline CDR1 and CDR2: SGDLS and YYNGEE. The V and J ends lost 0 bases and 2 bases, in that order; junction bases with no gene match: 13. CDR3 sequence reads: CASSVGLGRVVPNTGELFF. The CDR3 coding sequence is TGTGCCAGCAGCGTAGGTTTGGGGAGGGTGGTACCCAACACCGGGGAGCTGTTTTTT.

The chain links TRBV5-4 to TRBJ1-4; 10 bases match TRBD1. This CDR3 region has 16 residues. The V gene end was trimmed by 0 bases and the J gene end by 5 bases; junction bases not matched to a gene: 4. Germline V lookup: CDR1 SGHNT, CDR2 YYREEE (reference sequence). The CDR3 sequence: CASSLDPGQGNEKLFF. CDR3 DNA sequence: TGTGCCAGCAGCTTGGACCCGGGACAGGGGAATGAAAAACTGTTTTTT.

The rearrangement uses TRBV28 and TRBJ2-3, with 7 bases lining up with TRBD1. The germline V gene encodes CDR1 MDHEN and CDR2 SYDVKM. The CDR3 covers 15 residues. J gave up 2 bases and V 6 bases, and 8 bases lay outside the gene matches. The CDR3 sequence is CASRIGGSNTDTQYF. Written as DNA, the CDR3 is TGTGCCAGCAGAATAGGGGGCTCTAACACAGATACGCAGTATTTT.

This chain joins TRBV6-5 and TRBJ1-3; no definite D call. Per germline, CDR1 MNHEY and CDR2 SVGAGI. The ends were cut back, 0 bases at V and 5 bases at J, with 5 bases in the middle. This CDR3 spans 13 amino acids. CDR3 loop: CASSYSRRNTIYF. CDR3 DNA: TGTGCCAGCAGTTACTCGAGGCGAAACACCATATATTTT.

The chain uses TRBV2 and TRBJ2-7, with unresolved D. V was trimmed by 3 bases and J by 3 bases, leaving 12 bases between them. CDR3 length: 14 amino acids. The germline CDR1 and CDR2 sequences are SNHLY and FYNNEI. The CDR3 DNA reads TGTGCCAGCAGTGACCGGCAGGCAATCTACGAGCAGTACTTC. This codes for CASSDRQAIYEQYF.

In its sample, this clone was seen once. The chain uses TRBV7-3 and TRBJ1-1, with D uncertain. There are 16 residues in the CDR3. Trimming removed 0 bases from V and 0 bases from J, with 11 bases in between. Germline values: CDR1 SGHTA, CDR2 FQGTGA. CDR3 amino acids: CASSLTPGLMNTEAFF. CDR3 bases: TGTGCCAGCAGCTTAACCCCAGGTCTCATGAACACTGAAGCTTTCTTT.

The gene calls are TRBV7-9 and TRBJ1-2; 7 bases match TRBD1. From germline, CDR1 is SEHNR and CDR2 FQNEAQ (reference sequence). The CDR3 is 15 amino acids. The V gene end was trimmed by 5 bases and the J gene end by 8 bases; junction bases not matched to a gene: 14. CDR3 protein: CASSQLDRQGMGYTF. The CDR3, as DNA: TGTGCCAGCAGCCAACTCGACCGACAGGGTATGGGCTACACCTTC.

The gene calls are TRBV29-1 and TRBJ2-7; possibly TRBD2 for D (6 bases). The CDR3 loop spans 15 amino acids. Per germline, CDR1 SQVTM and CDR2 ANQGSEA. Trimming stripped 0 bases from V and 0 bases from J, with 12 bases between. CDR3 amino acids: CSVEDAGGSSYEQYF. CDR3 nucleotides: TGCAGCGTTGAAGACGCTGGGGGGAGCTCCTACGAGCAGTACTTC.

This chain uses TRBV5-1 with TRBJ2-5; 12 nucleotides align to TRBD2. Germline assignment: CDR1 SGHRS and CDR2 YFSETQ. Trimming removed 3 bases from V and 0 bases from J; junction bases left unmatched: 3. This CDR3 region has 16 residues. The CDR3 sequence: CASSSGLAGYQETQYF. In DNA, the CDR3 is TGCGCCAGCAGCTCCGGACTAGCGGGATACCAAGAGACCCAGTACTTC.

V usage is TRBV27 and J usage is TRBJ2-2; 9 bases align to TRBD1. CDR1 is MNHEY, CDR2 SMNVEV, per germline (reference sequence). CDR3 length: 15 amino acids. With V trimmed by 5 bases and J by 4 bases, 5 bases remained unmatched. This CDR3 is CASSTHRGLTGELFF. DNA of the CDR3: TGTGCCAGCAGTACCCACAGGGGGCTCACCGGGGAGCTGTTTTTT.